This record looks at one T cell receptor (beta chain) sequence and its context. This clonotype was counted between two and nine times. No cognate antigen has been identified for it. One end of the junction fails to match germline, which may point to a read error. The data originate from a study of T-cell memory formation after mild COVID-19 (dated by TCRdb to the early 2020s). Background on the whole study: Most TCR sequence clusters were specific to one of the two donors. Longitudinal TCRalpha and TCRbeta repertoire sequencing tracked T-cell clones expanding and contracting after mild COVID-19 in a couple of donors. The cohort was made up of two young adult volunteers, one female and one male, who were previously healthy. Findings and caveats that apply to the study as a whole: Whether the second-wave clones peaking on day 37 were SARS-CoV-2 specific was not confirmed. Only a couple of mild cases were covered in the study, and larger cohorts including severe cases with pre-infection samples were considered necessary. The detection of some responding clones in pre-infection memory suggests that pre-existing cross-reactive memory T cells joined the SARS-CoV-2 response. Clones that contracted from day 15 to 85 showed balanced CD4/CD8 phenotypes, whereas a second wave of clones that expanded from day 15 to 37 leaned towards CD4+. Contracting CD4+ clones were located mainly in the CM and EM memory subsets, whereas CD8+ clones were found to be enriched in EMRA.

TCRdb names Illumina NovaSeq 6000 as the instrument used. cDNA libraries for TCRalpha and TCRbeta were prepared by 5'RACE using constant-segment primers, with sample barcodes and unique molecular identifiers added. RNA was extracted from every sample with Trizol reagent. Library amplification was performed in two PCR steps, and a second sample barcode and Illumina TruSeq adapters were introduced in the second step. The libraries were sequenced on an Illumina NovaSeq using 2 x 150 bp paired-end reads. The source study handled its data this way. The reads were demultiplexed and collapsed into UMI-guided consensus sequences using migec v1.2.7. Using mixcr v2.1.11, the UMI consensuses were aligned to TRA and TRB V and J templates and assembled into clonotypes. A clonotype was counted as expanded or contracted only if both edgeR and NoisET called the change significant, with noise models trained on biological replicates. edgeR calls used a false discovery rate-adjusted p below 0.01 and a log2 fold-change threshold of 1. PCA with hierarchical clustering of max-normalized trajectories of the 1000 most abundant clonotypes was used as exploratory dynamics analysis. Separately sequenced CD4+ and CD8+ repertoires were used to assign the CD4 or CD8 phenotype of responding clones. TCRdb itself trimmed the public reads at Q25 with fastp, ran MiXCR and retained productive beta chains. Entries are consolidated by CDR3 protein sequence, retaining the most common genes and DNA. In this record, the V and J calls reflect TCRdb's handling and not the investigators' own analysis. The sample table lists roughly 370,000 distinct CDR3 sequences, about 16% of them with a count of one. Roughly 21% of the sample is in the top ten clones.

Inclusive of the bounding cysteine and phenylalanine, the CDR3 is 15 residues long. The kept DNA is CDR3 alone, 45 bases in frame from the first base. CDR1 is given as SNHLY and CDR2 as FYNNEI, both from the germline V gene. Ficoll-Paque density gradient centrifugation was used to isolate PBMCs. Material for sequencing was PBMCs or a T cell subset sorted from them (not recorded which). This receptor chain uses TRBV2 and TRBJ2-1; 7 bases in the middle match TRBD2. The clonotype originates from a man in his late teens or twenties who had mild COVID-19 (a few samples of this study predate the infection). The sample titles of this study are shuffled in the database, so cell type and time point are left out; the donor was told from shared clones. The CDR3 has the sequence CASSEEGEGYNEQFF. DNA sequence: TGTGCCAGCAGCGAAGAAGGGGAGGGCTACAATGAGCAGTTCTTC.